This TCR beta chain stems from a study of beta chain features in type 1 diabetes (dated by TCRdb to the late 2010s). Regarding the research as a whole: No differences in mean age, gender distribution, total cell number or subset yield were found between patients and healthy donors. A total of just under 110,000,000 sorted cells were examined across all samples, and RNA yield correlated strongly with the number of cells per subset. In the study, TCRB repertoires of sorted circulating CD4+ T cell subsets from recently diagnosed type 1 diabetes patients were compared with those of matched healthy donors. Naive and central memory subsets were obtained from all 30 or so donors, but regulatory and stem cell-like memory subsets were isolated from only 8 patients and about 8 healthy donors. Broad study findings and their caveats: In all four CD4+ subsets, TCRB CDR3 length was moderately but significantly shorter in type 1 diabetes patients. Fewer insertions and more nucleotide deletions at VDJ recombination sites were observed in patients with type 1 diabetes, implying thymic rearrangement abnormalities. Only small numbers of individuals were included in the HLA sub-analyses, which left unresolved whether HLA type had any influence on TCRB rearrangement. Naive, central memory and regulatory TCRB repertoires appeared more similar among patients than among healthy donors. Because cDNA was sequenced instead of genomic DNA, activated cells with high expression could be over-represented, although the groups did not differ in activation or CD3 levels. PCR might favor shorter templates, but patient and control samples were amplified and corrected together, so any skew would affect both groups equally.

All of the isolated RNA was reverse transcribed with the High Capacity cDNA Reverse Transcription Kit, so expressed TCRB transcripts were sequenced. Deep immunoSEQ sequencing was applied to naive, central memory and regulatory T cell samples, giving an average of roughly 3.5 million total reads per sample. Sorted cells were lysed in RLT buffer and RNA was extracted with DNase-treated RNeasy Micro or Mini kits, depending on cell number. Each cell subset was processed on its own to prevent cross-contamination, while patient and healthy donor samples were processed together. The immunoSEQ multiplex PCR was used to amplify TCRB sequences from cDNA, generating 87-bp fragments that spanned the CDR3 region. Sequencing of the amplicons was done on the Illumina HiSeq platform. The original pipeline was this. PCR bias was computationally corrected using synthetic template baselines, reads within Hamming distance 2 were collapsed, and singletons that could not be merged were discarded. Reads were aligned to IMGT to assign V, D and J genes, CDR3 length, and insertions or deletions at six rearrangement sites. Within each subset, clonotype counts were normalized to sorted cell number, after which true diversity and Gini coefficients were computed with the tcR R package. The overlap coefficient, calculated on TCRB nucleotide sequences, was used to measure repertoire sharing. Held by TCRdb, this immuneACCESS table contains in-frame sequences only and omits some clones. Under half of the omission traces to an unresolved V gene where checked; the cause of the rest is unknown. V and J calls and clone size are those listed in that table; D and trimming were worked out from the DNA. For this sample the table gives about 240,000 clones, of which 25% to 30% were detected only once. Together, the top ten hold around 4% of the sample.

This clone was observed at least ten times. Its antigen target is currently unknown. The sample holds no much larger clone one base away, and base qualities are not on file. Each donor gave one peripheral blood draw, roughly 0.11 L on average, collected into heparinised tubes. Naive, central memory, regulatory and stem cell-like memory CD4+ T cells were sorted on a BD FACSAria II using a panel including CD45RO, CCR7, CD25, CD127, CD95 and CD27. All sorted populations exceeded 98% purity. Right away, PBMCs were isolated by Lymphoprep density gradient centrifugation and were stained directly, with no culture step. Samples were stained and sorted in pairs, with one healthy donor and one patient per experiment, so that batch effects were minimized. Sequencing used central memory CD4+ T cells from blood. The sequence was collected from a man under 40 in good health.

The CDR3 corresponds to CASRGPGSETQYF. The DNA is as follows: TGTGCCAGCAGAGGCCCGGGATCAGAGACCCAGTACTTC. The chain employs TRBV6-5 and TRBJ2-5; the D gene is possibly TRBD2, with 5 bases matching. The CDR3 runs 13 residues from the cysteine to the phenylalanine. Only the CDR3 DNA is retained, 39 bases long and in frame from the first base. At the junction V is shortened by 6 bases and J by 4 bases, with 12 bases in between. The germline V gene provides CDR1 MNHEY and CDR2 SVGAGI.